Below, one T cell receptor beta chain is given with its context. The clone's antigen remains unknown. No base qualities exist here, and no much larger clone lies one base off it. CDR1 and CDR2 (SGHVS, FNYEAQ) derive from the germline V gene. Compared with germline, V lacks 5 bases and J lacks 5 bases; bases without a gene match: 11. From cysteine to phenylalanine, the CDR3 is 16 amino acids long. Here the CDR3 DNA is all that survives: 48 bases in frame from base 1. Libraries were prepared through the immunoSEQ multiplex PCR assay. Sourced from immuneACCESS, this table was stored by TCRdb with only in-frame sequences that have V and J called. A share of the clones is absent; for the studies checked, an unresolved V gene accounts for under half, and the remainder has no known explanation. This sample gives 120,000 or so clones in total; around 93% of them show up just once. The top ten constitute under 7% of the sample.

The data stem from a study of T cell changes during pregnancy in multiple sclerosis (dated 2019 in TCRdb). In terms of the full investigation: The study looked at changes in the T cell repertoire across pregnancy in women with multiple sclerosis.

This sequence uses TRBV7-6 and TRBJ2-3, with 9 bases aligning to TRBD2. This receptor was obtained from a female donor with multiple sclerosis, enrolled in a pregnancy study. The sequencing here drew on peripheral blood, taken before pregnancy. The nucleotide sequence is TGTGCCAGCAGCCTCTCTTGGCGGGGGGGAGGAGATACGCAGTATTTT. Its coded protein is CASSLSWRGGGDTQYF.